This TCR beta chain was sequenced for a study of T cell changes during pregnancy in multiple sclerosis. Some clones are missing from TCRdb's copy, which holds only in-frame ones; the method was immunoSEQ multiplex PCR. The data show about 61,000 clones, around 90% seen once. This clone has only a few counts. The specimen was peripheral blood, collected in the first trimester of pregnancy. The receptor comes from a female donor in good health, enrolled as a control in a pregnancy study.

The CDR3 nucleotides read TGTGCCAGCAGCGTAGACGGGTACACTGAAGCTTTCTTT. Its protein product is CASSVDGYTEAFF. This sequence joins TRBV9 and TRBJ1-1; D remains ambiguous. Between the trimmed V and J ends, which lost 0 bases and 3 bases, there was a span of 6 bases. Looked up from germline, CDR1 is SGDLS and CDR2 is YYNGEE. The CDR3 is made up of 13 amino acids.